This TCR beta chain came from a study of beta chain features in type 1 diabetes. Study-wide results and caveats: All four CD4+ subsets from Type 1 diabetes patients carried moderately but significantly shorter TCRB CDR3s. A cDNA-based sequencing approach could over-represent cells with high TCR expression. Among patients, naive, central memory and Treg TCRB repertoires appeared more similar than among healthy donors.

A note on this clone: The target antigen is unknown.

J lost 5 bases, V lost 6 bases, and 8 bases had no gene match. Germline-derived CDR1 and CDR2 are SGHTA and FQGNSA. The CDR3 totals 15 residues. In total, each donor contributed a single heparinised blood draw that averaged approximately 120 mL. Staining for CD45RO/CCR7/CD25/CD127/CD95/CD27 allowed sorting of CD4+ naive, central memory, regulatory and stem cell-like memory cells. Every bit of the isolated RNA underwent reverse transcription, so sequencing read expressed TCRB transcripts. The method was immunoSEQ multiplex PCR; TCRdb's version includes in-frame clones alone and lacks a portion of them. The sample has 300,000 to 450,000 clones; around 12% are singletons.

The sequence was collected from a young woman with type 1 diabetes. Sequenced: naive CD4+ T cells from blood. The chain carries TRBV7-2 and TRBJ2-2; 8 bases match TRBD2. This chain's CDR3 is CASRPPSGRTGELFF. The CDR3 nucleotides are TGTGCCAGCAGGCCTCCTAGCGGGCGGACCGGGGAGCTGTTTTTT.